The clone carrying this TCR beta chain was recorded at least ten times. Its matching antigen is unknown. This sample is part of a study of Graves' ophthalmopathy and Graves' hyperthyroidism. Study findings and constraints: The model flagged ophthalmopathy progression at more than 70% sensitivity and around 72% specificity.

Amplified TCR beta CDR3 regions were obtained using RNA transcripts as template. First-round RT-PCR relied on HTBI primers, and a second-round multiplex PCR came next. TCRdb ran MiXCR on the multiplex PCR reads and lists one entry per CDR3 protein. The table has a few hundred thousand distinct CDR3 sequences, 15% seen once. Sequenced: peripheral blood. This TCR was recovered from a woman in her late teens or twenties with stable Graves' hyperthyroidism.

CDR3 residues: CASSPQTGAAETQYF. Written as DNA, the CDR3 is TGTGCCAGCAGCCCACAAACAGGGGCTGCGGAGACCCAGTACTTC. This chain uses TRBV12-3 or TRBV12-4 with TRBJ2-5; 7 nucleotides agree with TRBD1. The CDR3 length is 15 residues. Trimming removed 6 bases from V and 5 bases from J; junction bases left unmatched: 12.